This TCR beta chain was obtained from a study of technical replicates of blood from a handful of donors. Germline V gives CDR1 SGHNT, CDR2 YYREEE (reference sequence). The length of the CDR3 is 16 residues. Trimming cost V 0 bases and J 0 bases, with 10 bases left between them. Sequencing used immunoSEQ multiplex PCR; TCRdb keeps in-frame clones, though not all of them. The sample contains about 80,000 clones, approximately 94% of which appear only once. The source material was T cells isolated from PBMCs. This rearrangement joins TRBV5-4 to TRBJ1-5; D is undetermined. The receptor comes from a human donor in good health. The CDR3 is CASSLVPVYSNQPQHF. The DNA for the CDR3 is TGTGCCAGCAGCTTGGTTCCGGTCTATAGCAATCAGCCCCAGCATTTT.